This T cell receptor beta chain derives from a study of cytomegalovirus exposure and HLA in healthy donors. Notes on the study in general: It was 150 or so TCR beta chains that were listed as cytomegalovirus-associated. More clonal expansion characterized HLA-associated TCR beta chains than equally common others in a later analysis.

In its sample, this clone was seen once. Antigen specificity is unknown. The trim removed 4 bases at V and 7 bases at J, leaving 8 bases unmatched. The germline V gene encodes CDR1 SNHLY and CDR2 FYNNEI. The CDR3 has 15 residues. The PCR ran on 60 Vbeta and 13 Jbeta primers. This table comes from immunoSEQ multiplex PCR, and its TCRdb copy is limited to in-frame clones, with some not included. The repertoire has about 300,000 clones, 75% to 90% of them found once; the top ten carry roughly 4%. Sequencing used PBMCs. This receptor was taken from a man in his forties in good health and CMV-seropositive. The rearrangement links TRBV2 to TRBJ1-4; 8 bases are a match to TRBD1. Written as DNA, the CDR3 is TGTGCCAGCAGTGTCCAGGGGGCGTCGGTTGAAAAACTGTTTTTT. Its translation is CASSVQGASVEKLFF.